In its sample, the clone carrying this TCR beta chain was seen a few times. Per germline, CDR1 MNHEY and CDR2 SMNVEV (reference sequence). The CDR3 totals 19 residues. V shed 2 bases and J 1 base; nucleotides not matched to a gene: 12. These data come from a study of blood T cell repertoires in COVID-19. Turning to the study itself: Collection of acute and convalescent COVID-19 samples took place in the United States, Italy and Spain.

Authors' processing steps: From reference gene primer amplification, estimates of nucleated cell counts were derived. TCRdb keeps only in-frame clones here, not all; method: immunoSEQ multiplex PCR. The DNA was the basis for D and trimming; V, J and clone size are from that table. The profile shows 40,000 to 55,000 clones, approximately 84% of them singletons. The specimen sequenced was peripheral blood. The receptor was isolated from a man in his fifties or sixties with active COVID-19. The chain couples TRBV27 to TRBJ2-3; TRBD2 matches at 10 bases. The CDR3 DNA reads as TGTGCCAGCAGTTTAGGGAGGGTCCTAGCGGGGGCCTGCACAGATACGCAGTATTTT. Translated, it gives CASSLGRVLAGACTDTQYF.